This T cell receptor beta chain was identified during a study of T-cell reconstitution after alpha-beta-depleted transplantation in children. It was with unique molecular identifiers that the TCRbeta library was prepared. One entry per CDR3 protein results from TCRdb running MiXCR on the PCR reads. The sample consists of around 600,000 distinct CDR3 sequences, 8% to 11% of them appearing once. The ends were cut back, 4 bases at V and 3 bases at J, with 19 bases in the middle. Germline V gene data show CDR1 as MGHDK and CDR2 as SYGVNS. The length of the CDR3 is 17 residues. The chain is built from TRBV25-1 and TRBJ2-1; no definite D call. The clonotype originates from a human donor who donated a stem cell graft to a child with acute myeloid leukemia. Source: PBMCs from the stem cell graft donor, taken from the stem cell graft. In DNA, the CDR3 is TGTGCCAGCAGTGGACGACATAAAGGGATACTCTACAATGAGCAGTTCTTC. Protein product: CASSGRHKGILYNEQFF.